This is a list of T cell receptor beta chains from one sample in a study of blood T cell repertoires in COVID-19. Repertoires were generated with immunoSEQ multiplex PCR, while TCRdb's copy carries only in-frame clones and drops some. The table shows roughly 230,000 clones, with roughly 80% occurring only once. The material sequenced was peripheral blood. The receptors stem from a woman aged 50 to 60 with acute or convalescent COVID-19. The CDR3 runs from the conserved cysteine through the conserved F or W. The order of the fields is clone size, D gene, V gene, J gene, CDR3 protein, CDR3 DNA. The D gene is left open where the match is weak. Some rows have no size entry. The others give once, few or many, or a class for an expanded clone.

clone size: -
D gene: TRBD1
V gene: TRBV7-9
J gene: TRBJ2-3
CDR3 protein: CASSLVLQGATDTQYF
CDR3 DNA: TGTGCCAGCAGCTTAGTTCTGCAGGGGGCCACAGATACGCAGTATTTT

clone size: few
D gene: -
V gene: TRBV3-1/TRBV3-2
J gene: TRBJ2-7
CDR3 protein: CASSRRRISYEQYF
CDR3 DNA: TGTGCCAGCAGCCGGAGAAGAATTTCCTACGAGCAGTACTTC

clone size: few
D gene: -
V gene: TRBV7-2
J gene: TRBJ1-5
CDR3 protein: CASSLGYSNQPQHF
CDR3 DNA: TGTGCCAGCAGCTTAGGCTATAGCAATCAGCCCCAGCATTTT

clone size: -
D gene: -
V gene: TRBV5-6
J gene: TRBJ2-7
CDR3 protein: CASSPRDLQTYEQYF
CDR3 DNA: TGTGCCAGCAGCCCGAGAGATTTGCAAACCTACGAGCAGTACTTC

clone size: once
D gene: TRBD2
V gene: TRBV4-1
J gene: TRBJ2-7
CDR3 protein: CASSLHGLAGEPTEQYF
CDR3 DNA: TGCGCCAGCAGCCTCCATGGACTAGCGGGGGAGCCTACGGAGCAGTACTTC

clone size: -
D gene: -
V gene: TRBV19
J gene: TRBJ2-7
CDR3 protein: CASNEGGRTYEQYF
CDR3 DNA: TGTGCCAGTAATGAGGGGGGGAGGACCTACGAGCAGTACTTC

clone size: -
D gene: TRBD2
V gene: TRBV11-2
J gene: TRBJ2-3
CDR3 protein: CASTLAGADTQYF
CDR3 DNA: TGTGCCAGCACTCTAGCGGGAGCAGATACGCAGTATTTT

clone size: once
D gene: TRBD1
V gene: TRBV10-3
J gene: TRBJ1-6
CDR3 protein: CAISTDRDNSPLHF
CDR3 DNA: TGTGCCATCAGCACCGACAGGGACAATTCACCCCTCCACTTT

clone size: -
D gene: TRBD2
V gene: TRBV6-4
J gene: TRBJ2-5
CDR3 protein: CASSAPERDYEGQETQYF
CDR3 DNA: TGTGCCAGCAGCGCCCCTGAGCGGGACTATGAGGGCCAAGAGACCCAGTACTTC

clone size: -
D gene: -
V gene: TRBV4-1
J gene: TRBJ1-2
CDR3 protein: CASSQGPGPYGYTF
CDR3 DNA: TGCGCCAGCAGCCAAGGCCCAGGGCCGTATGGCTACACCTTC

clone size: -
D gene: TRBD1
V gene: TRBV5-1
J gene: TRBJ1-1
CDR3 protein: CASSAGTPGGRGLNTEAFF
CDR3 DNA: TGCGCCAGCAGCGCTGGGACGCCCGGGGGCAGGGGGTTGAACACTGAAGCTTTCTTT

clone size: -
D gene: -
V gene: TRBV4-1
J gene: TRBJ1-2
CDR3 protein: CASSQEPGLNYGYTF
CDR3 DNA: TGCGCCAGCAGCCAAGAACCAGGGCTTAACTATGGCTACACCTTC

clone size: -
D gene: -
V gene: TRBV5-4
J gene: TRBJ1-2
CDR3 protein: CASSGGANYGYTF
CDR3 DNA: TGTGCCAGCAGCGGTGGGGCCAACTATGGCTACACCTTC

clone size: -
D gene: -
V gene: TRBV20-1
J gene: TRBJ1-2
CDR3 protein: CSVREDGYTF
CDR3 DNA: TGCAGTGTACGTGAGGATGGCTACACCTTC

clone size: -
D gene: -
V gene: TRBV4-1
J gene: TRBJ1-3
CDR3 protein: CASSNGGARGNGNTIYF
CDR3 DNA: TGCGCCAGCAGCAACGGGGGGGCGCGGGGCAACGGAAACACCATATATTTT

clone size: once
D gene: TRBD1
V gene: TRBV28
J gene: TRBJ1-4
CDR3 protein: CASSFNRGEKLFF
CDR3 DNA: TGTGCCAGCAGTTTCAACAGGGGTGAAAAACTGTTTTTT

clone size: -
D gene: -
V gene: TRBV6-5
J gene: TRBJ1-1
CDR3 protein: CASRGVDRRTEAFF
CDR3 DNA: TGTGCCAGCAGAGGGGTTGACAGGCGCACTGAAGCTTTCTTT